A single sample is the source of the 25 T cell receptor beta chains below, sequenced in a study of control samples from healthy donors and cancer patients. The table came from immunoSEQ multiplex PCR; TCRdb's copy has only in-frame clones and leaves some out. The sample lists 75,000 to 100,000 clones, roughly 92% occurring once. The specimen was blood. The receptors here all came from a human donor in good health. The donor label of this sample is uncertain.

The V and J genes are TRBV27 and TRBJ1-2; no firm D call. Germline V lookup: CDR1 MNHEY, CDR2 SMNVEV (reference sequence). CDR3 length: 13 amino acids. Trimming cost V 5 bases and J 8 bases, with 15 bases left between them. The CDR3 bases are TGTGCCAGCAGTCTGTCCGTTGGTATAGGCTACACCTTC. This sequence encodes CASSLSVGIGYTF.

This chain joins TRBV3-1 (or the pseudogene TRBV3-2) and TRBJ2-5, with a tentative D call TRBD1 (5 bases). The ends were cut back, 5 bases at V and 1 base at J, with 14 bases in the middle. The CDR3 covers 15 residues. Germline assignment: CDR1 LGHDT and CDR2 YNNKEL (reference sequence). CDR3 DNA: TGTGCCAGCAGCTCCAAGTATGACAGCCAAGAGACCCAGTACTTC. Its translation: CASSSKYDSQETQYF.

CDR3: CATSDMGQQAFF. DNA for the CDR3: TGTGCCACCAGTGATATGGGGCAGCAAGCTTTCTTT. The V gene is TRBV24-1, the J gene TRBJ1-1, with D possibly matching TRBD1 (5 bases). Looked up from germline, CDR1 is KGHDR and CDR2 is SFDVKD. The length of the CDR3 is 12 residues. V shed 3 bases and J shed 9 bases, with 10 bases lying between them.

The V call is TRBV19, the J call TRBJ2-3; the D is unclear. Germline V gives CDR1 LNHDA, CDR2 SQIVND (reference sequence). With 8 bases removed from V and 4 bases from J, the gap between germline ends came to 13 bases. The CDR3 sequence is 13 residues long. The CDR3 nucleotides read TGTGCCAGTCTACCCCGCGGAGCAGATACGCAGTATTTT. The encoded protein is CASLPRGADTQYF.

The CDR3: CASSRDTTGNTIYF. In nucleotides, the CDR3 is TGTGCCAGTAGCCGGGACACCACTGGAAACACCATATATTTT. The chain has TRBV2 and TRBJ1-3; tentatively, D is TRBD1 (6 bases). The CDR3 is 14 amino acids. Trimming shortened V by 9 bases and J by 2 bases, and 14 bases separated the two germline ends. Germline CDR1 SNHLY, CDR2 FYNNEI.

CDR3: CASKGRSLNTEAFF. CDR3 in DNA: TGTGCCAGCAAGGGCAGGTCACTGAACACTGAAGCTTTCTTT. This chain joins TRBV2 and TRBJ1-1; D call uncertain. Germline lookup yields CDR1 SNHLY and CDR2 FYNNEI. This CDR3 comprises 14 residues. V lost 7 bases and J lost 0, with 12 bases in between.

The chain recombines TRBV4-3 with TRBJ1-3; 7 nucleotides align to TRBD1. Unmatched junction bases numbered 11, after V lost 4 bases and J lost 2 bases. CDR1 and CDR2 from the germline V gene are LGHNA and YSLEER. This CDR3 is 17 amino acids long. The CDR3 region has the DNA TGCGCCAGCAGCCCTAATCCCGACAGGGCAACTGGAAACACCATATATTTT. The encoded protein is CASSPNPDRATGNTIYF.

The gene calls are TRBV24-1 and TRBJ1-2; D possibly corresponds to TRBD1 (6 bases). V lost 2 bases, J lost 2 bases, and 11 bases lay in between. Germline V CDR1 and CDR2: KGHDR, SFDVKD. The CDR3 is 15 residues long. In DNA, the CDR3 is TGTGCCACCAGTGATTCAGGGGCAGGGAACTATGGCTACACCTTC. It is translated as CATSDSGAGNYGYTF.

This clone has just one count. The chain employs TRBV28 and TRBJ2-1; 10 bases match TRBD1. Germline V gives CDR1 MDHEN, CDR2 SYDVKM. The V gene end was trimmed by 6 bases and the J gene end by 5 bases; junction bases not matched to a gene: 4. This CDR3 is 14 amino acids long. In DNA, the CDR3 is TGTGCCAGCAGCAGGACAGGGGGGGACAATGAGCAGTTCTTC. The encoded protein is CASSRTGGDNEQFF.

This sequence joins TRBV18 and TRBJ2-7; D unresolved. V dropped 4 bases and J dropped 7 bases, with 14 bases sitting between them. Germline V gene data show CDR1 as KGHSH and CDR2 as LQKENI. CDR3 size: 13 residues. The CDR3 coding sequence is TGTGCCAGCTCACGTTCGGATTCCTCGGAGCAGTACTTC. This sequence encodes CASSRSDSSEQYF.

This clone was picked up a small number of times. The chain links TRBV18 to TRBJ2-3; D call uncertain. Germline values: CDR1 KGHSH, CDR2 LQKENI. The CDR3 is 15 residues long. V lost 2 bases and J lost 2, with 11 bases in between. DNA for the CDR3: TGTGCCAGCTCACCAAGGATGGGAAACACAGATACGCAGTATTTT. Its protein is CASSPRMGNTDTQYF. Drawing the rest from reference TRBV18 and TRBJ2-3, the complete variable domain is NAGVMQNPRHLVRRRGQEARLRCSPMKGHSHVYWYRQLPEEGLKFMVYLQKENIIDESGMPKERFSAEFPKEGPSILRIQQVVRGDSAAYFCASSPRMGNTDTQYFGPGTRLTVL.

The chain has TRBV7-2 and TRBJ1-1, with a weak D call TRBD1 (5 bases). The V end lost 1 base, the J end lost 0 bases, and 12 bases lay between the germline ends. Germline loops: CDR1 SGHTA, CDR2 FQGNSA. The CDR3 sequence is 16 residues long. The CDR3 DNA reads TGTGCCAGCAGCTTAGTGGCGGGGACCCTGAACACTGAAGCTTTCTTT. Protein sequence: CASSLVAGTLNTEAFF.

The chain employs TRBV18 and TRBJ2-1; D assignment may be TRBD1 or TRBD2 (5 bases each). Germline assignment: CDR1 KGHSH and CDR2 LQKENI. V lost 0 bases, J lost 5 bases, and 11 bases lay in between. The CDR3 is 15 residues long. CDR3 residues: CASSPPVGTNNEQFF. CDR3 sequence (DNA): TGTGCCAGCTCACCACCGGTTGGGACCAACAATGAGCAGTTCTTC.

The V gene is TRBV24-1, the J gene TRBJ1-2; D not resolved. CDR1 KGHDR and CDR2 SFDVKD come from the germline V gene. V was pared by 5 bases and J by 3 bases, with 6 bases between. The CDR3 has 12 amino acids. The CDR3 spells CATSGGYYGYTF. CDR3 DNA sequence: TGTGCCACCAGTGGAGGATACTATGGCTACACCTTC.

The chain uses TRBV3-1 (or the pseudogene TRBV3-2) and TRBJ1-1, with 8 bases fitting TRBD1. This CDR3 spans 13 amino acids. The germline V gene encodes CDR1 LGHDT and CDR2 YNNKEL (reference sequence). Trimming cost V 4 bases and J 7 bases; bases outside gene matches: 5. The DNA for the CDR3 is TGTGCCAGCAGCCTCACCGGACAGGGTGAAGCTTTCTTT. Residues: CASSLTGQGEAFF.

This clone was detected once. The rearrangement links TRBV2 to TRBJ1-1; 7 bases line up with TRBD1. Germline V CDR1 and CDR2: SNHLY, FYNNEI. This CDR3 comprises 15 residues. Trimming took 6 bases from V and 8 from J; bases not matched to a gene: 15. CDR3 coding DNA: TGTGCCAGCAGCATTAGTCAGGGGGAGAATTCGGAAGCTTTCTTT. This sequence encodes CASSISQGENSEAFF. Full variable domain (outside the CDR3, taken from reference TRBV2 and TRBJ1-1): EPEVTQTPSHQVTQMGQEVILRCVPISNHLYFYWYRQILGQKVEFLVSFYNNEISEKSEIFDDQFSVERPDGSNFTLKIRSTKLEDSAMYFCASSISQGENSEAFFGQGTRLTVV.

In the case of this clone: This sample also contains other DNA sequences that code for the same CDR3. V gene TRBV5-1 combines with J gene TRBJ2-7; D gene ambiguous. Germline assignment: CDR1 SGHRS and CDR2 YFSETQ. This CDR3 has 11 residues. With 2 bases removed from V and 3 bases from J, the gap between germline ends came to 3 bases. The CDR3 reads CASSFGYEQYF. The CDR3 DNA reads as TGCGCCAGCAGCTTTGGCTACGAGCAGTACTTC. The full variable domain, in which reference TRBV5-1 and TRBJ2-7 provide the parts outside the CDR3, is KAGVTQTPRYLIKTRGQQVTLSCSPISGHRSVSWYQQTPGQGLQFLFEYFSETQRNKGNFPGRFSGRQFSNSRSEMNVSTLELGDSALYLCASSFGYEQYFGPGTRLTVT.

The chain is built from TRBV5-4 and TRBJ1-1, with D tentatively TRBD1 (6 bases). This CDR3 has 13 residues. V dropped 4 bases and J dropped 5 bases, with 12 bases sitting between them. Germline lookup yields CDR1 SGHNT and CDR2 YYREEE (reference sequence). The CDR3 DNA reads TGTGCCAGCAGCGGATCCAGGGGAACTGAAGCTTTCTTT. Translation gives CASSGSRGTEAFF.

The V and J genes are TRBV6-5 and TRBJ2-3; the D is unclear. V lost 6 bases and J 3 bases, leaving 4 bases between the germline ends. Germline V gives CDR1 MNHEY, CDR2 SVGAGI. The CDR3 runs to 11 residues. DNA for the CDR3: TGTGCCAGCAGAAAAACAGATACGCAGTATTTT. Amino acids: CASRKTDTQYF.

The J gene is TRBJ1-1, the V gene TRBV5-4, with a tentative D call TRBD1 (5 bases). The CDR3 spans 14 residues. The V and J ends lost 6 bases and 1 base respectively, with 13 bases between them. Germline CDR1 and CDR2: SGHNT and YYREEE (reference sequence). The CDR3 loop reads CASTPGLGNTEAFF. The CDR3 DNA reads as TGTGCCAGCACCCCGGGACTGGGGAACACTGAAGCTTTCTTT. The complete variable domain, with remaining parts taken from reference TRBV5-4 and TRBJ1-1, reads ETGVTQSPTHLIKTRGQQVTLRCSSQSGHNTVSWYQQALGQGPQFIFQYYREEENGRGNFPPRFSGLQFPNYSSELNVNALELDDSALYLCASTPGLGNTEAFFGQGTRLTVV.

The rearrangement uses TRBV5-5 and TRBJ2-2; the D is unclear. V was cut by 0 bases and J by 1 base, with 7 bases left in between. Germline V lookup: CDR1 SGHKS, CDR2 YYEKEE (reference sequence). The CDR3 runs to 15 residues. In DNA form, the CDR3 reads TGTGCCAGCAGCTTGGCCGCTTTGAACACCGGGGAGCTGTTTTTT. This gives the protein CASSLAALNTGELFF.

The gene calls are TRBV18 and TRBJ1-2; D is undetermined. Trimming removed 5 bases at V and 3 bases at J, with 10 bases between. From germline, CDR1 is KGHSH and CDR2 LQKENI. The CDR3 covers 13 residues. The CDR3 DNA is TGTGCCAGCTCAATAGACACCGACTATGGCTACACCTTC. This encodes CASSIDTDYGYTF.

This clone was counted once. CDR3 loop: CASRSGQGYEKLFF. The CDR3 DNA reads TGTGCCAGCAGGTCCGGACAGGGATATGAAAAACTGTTTTTT. The rearrangement joins TRBV11-2 to TRBJ1-4, with TRBD1 identical over 8 bases. CDR3 length equals 14 residues. V lost 6 bases and J lost 6; bases outside the gene matches: 6. Germline CDR1 is SGHAT and CDR2 is FQNNGV.

The J gene is TRBJ1-1, the V gene TRBV6-5, with D tentatively TRBD1 (6 bases). Trimming left V 5 bases short and J 1 base short, with 8 bases between. The CDR3 sequence is 13 residues long. The germline CDR1 and CDR2 sequences are MNHEY and SVGAGI. CDR3 DNA sequence: TGTGCCAGCAGTCGGGACAAGAACACTGAAGCTTTCTTT. It is translated as CASSRDKNTEAFF.

V usage is TRBV19 and J usage is TRBJ2-2; 7 nucleotides match TRBD1. Trimming removed 7 bases from V and 4 bases from J; junction bases left unmatched: 6. Germline assignment: CDR1 LNHDA and CDR2 SQIVND (reference sequence). The CDR3 totals 14 residues. In DNA, the CDR3 is TGTGCCAGTATCTCGGACAGGCCCACCGGGGAGCTGTTTTTT. Protein: CASISDRPTGELFF.